This TCR beta chain appears in the sequencing data of a study of identical twins (dated by TCRdb to the mid-2010s). Turning to the overall study: TCR alpha and beta repertoires from monozygotic twins, unrelated adults of various ages and cord blood were deep-sequenced to test whether fetal clonotypes persist. To rule out contamination, replicate twin experiments were performed at different times with different library preparation protocols. The research as a whole found: Abundant cord blood beta clonotypes carried fewer insertions; young adult naive repertoires showed a weaker similar trend, while memory repertoires showed none. Because the same donors could not be followed over many years, the conclusions relied on cross-sectional statistical analysis. In monozygotic twins, recombination models systematically underestimated out-of-frame TCR alpha sharing, but the models matched the sharing seen between unrelated individuals. Compared with coincidental sharing between unrelated individuals, out-of-frame TCR alpha sequences shared between twins showed an excess of sequences with low generation probability. In beta out-of-frame sequences, excess twin sharing was weaker, because having fewer shared sequences lowered the signal-to-noise ratio. Zero-insertion analyses could be partly confounded by invariant T cells such as MAIT and iNKT, although diverse VJ usage argued against such confounding for most clonotypes.

Library generation was performed with 5' RACE. The sequencing machine was an Illumina HiSeq 2000. A universal primer binding site was added through template switching, and the final cDNA carried a unique molecular identifier so that TCR cDNA molecules could be counted accurately. First-strand cDNA for TCR alpha and beta chains was synthesized from specific primers in the conserved constant-segment region. To control for contamination, each cDNA library was double barcoded with a SMART-Mk sample barcode plus Illumina barcodes. TruSeq adapter sequences and Illumina sample barcodes were added in two successive PCR steps. Sequencing of the TCR alpha and beta cDNA libraries was done on the Illumina HiSeq platform using custom primers. Per the authors' processing: MiGEC was used to process raw reads and extract unique molecular identifiers, and MiXCR was used to find CDR3 positions. For each individual, recombination models were inferred using an EM algorithm with the repgenHMM and IGoR tools. The analysis of shared clonotypes was done with the tcR package in R, with sharing normalized by the product of cloneset sizes. To study raw recombination without the effects of thymic and clonal selection, out-of-frame nonproductive sequences were analyzed. Through fastp at Q25 and MiXCR, TCRdb rebuilt clones from the public reads, retaining in-frame beta chains. Duplicate CDR3 protein sequences are folded into a single record with the most common DNA and genes. TCRdb's processing, not the authors', yielded these V and J calls. Across this sample there are 700,000 to 950,000 distinct CDR3 sequences, with 9% to 15% seen only once. In total, the top ten clones hold about 1.5% of the sample.

Every donor in the study was a healthy Caucasian. The twin cohort comprised three pairs of female monozygotic twins, all aged about 18 to 29 years. Peripheral blood mononuclear cells were used as the source from which RNA for TCR libraries was isolated. After removal of 6 bases from V and 1 base from J, the junction retains 8 bases not matched to a gene. From the germline V gene (reference sequence), CDR1 is DFQATT and CDR2 is SNEGSKA. The CDR3 starts with the cysteine, ends with the phenylalanine, and has 15 residues. Only the CDR3 region is kept as DNA, spanning 45 bases read in frame from base 1. This clonotype was observed a handful of times. Its antigen is not yet known. Nothing much larger sits one base from this clone, and base qualities are not available. The sample also formed part of further work on yellow fever vaccine responses in identical twins. As described in the second report: According to the authors, in identical twins the way T cells responded to vaccination appeared partly convergent and partly personalized. In the study, vaccine-responding T cell clones were precisely tracked in identical twins.

The chain employs TRBV20-1 and TRBJ2-3, with 9 central nucleotides matching TRBD2. Source material: PBMCs. This TCR was recovered from a woman aged 18-35 years in good health. The DNA is as follows: TGCAGTGCAGGGAGGCGGGAGGGCGGCACAGATACGCAGTATTTT. It specifies CSAGRREGGTDTQYF.